This is a list of T cell receptor beta chains from one sample in a study of T cells in Graves' hyperthyroidism and ophthalmopathy. TCRdb re-called the multiplex PCR reads with MiXCR, one entry per CDR3 protein. The sample has a few hundred thousand distinct CDR3 sequences, about a sixth seen once. Sequences were obtained from blood. All receptors derive from a woman between 40 and 55 years old with Graves' ophthalmopathy. Each CDR3 is given with its conserved first and last residue. Each record gives: CDR3 protein, CDR3 DNA, D gene, V gene, J gene, clone size. D genes are given only for firm matches. Clone size, where shown, is once, few, many, or a class for clones that have expanded.

CDR3: CASSLTRSSYEQYF
DNA: TGTGCCAGCAGCTTAACCAGGAGCTCCTACGAGCAGTACTTC
D: -
V: TRBV7-2
J: TRBJ2-7
size: -

CDR3: CASSQAGGFNTEAFF
DNA: TGTGCCAGCAGCCAAGCAGGGGGATTTAACACTGAAGCTTTCTTT
D: TRBD1
V: TRBV14
J: TRBJ1-1
size: many

CDR3: CASSPDREAYEQYF
DNA: TGCGCCAGCAGCCCAGACAGGGAGGCCTACGAGCAGTACTTC
D: -
V: TRBV5-1
J: TRBJ2-7
size: many

CDR3: CASKEFGIYEQYF
DNA: TGTGCCAGCAAGGAGTTCGGGATCTACGAGCAGTACTTC
D: -
V: TRBV6-1
J: TRBJ2-7
size: many

CDR3: CASSLEQVWGTEAFF
DNA: TGTGCCAGCAGCTTAGAACAGGTCTGGGGCACTGAAGCTTTCTTT
D: -
V: TRBV11-2
J: TRBJ1-1
size: many

CDR3: CASSQGPGSYEQYF
DNA: TGTGCCAGCAGTCAGGGACCCGGCTCCTACGAGCAGTACTTC
D: -
V: TRBV6-5
J: TRBJ2-7
size: many

CDR3: CATSLIEVQPQHF
DNA: TGTGCCACCAGCCTGATCGAGGTTCAGCCCCAGCATTTT
D: -
V: TRBV15
J: TRBJ1-5
size: -

CDR3: CASTRTGEGTEAFF
DNA: TGTGCCAGCACCAGGACAGGGGAGGGCACTGAAGCTTTCTTT
D: TRBD1
V: TRBV12-3/TRBV12-4
J: TRBJ1-1
size: many

CDR3: CASRGGQGNYGYTF
DNA: TGTGCCAGCAGGGGCGGTCAGGGGAACTATGGCTACACCTTC
D: -
V: TRBV6-1
J: TRBJ1-2
size: -

CDR3: CASSDGGVAWDTGELFF
DNA: TGTGCCAGCAGTGATGGTGGGGTAGCATGGGACACCGGGGAGCTGTTTTTT
D: -
V: TRBV2
J: TRBJ2-2
size: many

CDR3: CASSTSGGGSYEQYF
DNA: TGTGCCAGCTCAACCTCGGGGGGGGGCTCCTACGAGCAGTACTTC
D: TRBD2
V: TRBV12-3/TRBV12-4
J: TRBJ2-7
size: few

CDR3: CAWRASSNYGYTF
DNA: TGTGCCTGGAGGGCATCTTCTAACTATGGCTACACCTTC
D: -
V: TRBV30
J: TRBJ1-2
size: many

CDR3: CASSWTQYSYGYTF
DNA: TGTGCCAGCAGTTGGACACAGTATAGCTATGGCTACACCTTC
D: -
V: TRBV6-2/TRBV6-3
J: TRBJ1-2
size: few

CDR3: CASSQAPYEQYF
DNA: TGTGCCAGCAGCCAAGCACCCTACGAGCAGTACTTC
D: -
V: TRBV14
J: TRBJ2-7
size: -

CDR3: CASRPPAYGYTF
DNA: TGTGCCAGCCGGCCGCCCGCCTATGGCTACACCTTC
D: -
V: TRBV6-1
J: TRBJ1-2
size: -

CDR3: CATSDTSSLTGELFF
DNA: TGTGCCACCAGTGATACGTCCAGCCTAACCGGGGAGCTGTTTTTT
D: -
V: TRBV24-1
J: TRBJ2-2
size: many

CDR3: CASSQDQQGHIQYF
DNA: TGCGCCAGCAGCCAAGACCAGCAGGGGCACATTCAGTACTTC
D: -
V: TRBV4-3
J: TRBJ2-4
size: many

CDR3: CASSQDAGEGFSTQYF
DNA: TGTGCCAGCAGCCAAGATGCGGGAGAGGGGTTTTCGACCCAGTACTTC
D: TRBD2
V: TRBV4-2
J: TRBJ2-5
size: many

CDR3: CASSGGGGVYEQYF
DNA: TGTGCCAGCAGCGGTGGGGGGGGAGTCTACGAGCAGTACTTC
D: TRBD2
V: TRBV28
J: TRBJ2-7
size: -

CDR3: CASSLQAGAYEQYF
DNA: TGTGCCAGCAGCTTACAAGCGGGGGCCTACGAGCAGTACTTC
D: TRBD2
V: TRBV7-3
J: TRBJ2-7
size: many

CDR3: CSAGRENSYEQYF
DNA: TGCAGTGCTGGCCGGGAGAATTCCTACGAGCAGTACTTC
D: -
V: TRBV20-1
J: TRBJ2-7
size: many

CDR3: CASSQERGPVYEQYF
DNA: TGTGCCAGCAGCCAAGAACGGGGACCAGTCTACGAGCAGTACTTC
D: -
V: TRBV4-2
J: TRBJ2-7
size: many

CDR3: CASSPTRLAEYQETQYF
DNA: TGTGCCAGCAGCCCTACTCGACTAGCGGAGTACCAAGAGACCCAGTACTTC
D: TRBD2
V: TRBV7-8
J: TRBJ2-5
size: many

CDR3: CGSGQTWYGYTF
DNA: TGTGGGTCGGGACAGACTTGGTATGGCTACACCTTC
D: TRBD1
V: TRBV12-3/TRBV12-4
J: TRBJ1-2
size: -

CDR3: CASTGTMENEQYF
DNA: TGTGCCAGCACCGGGACGATGGAAAACGAGCAGTACTTC
D: -
V: TRBV11-2
J: TRBJ2-7
size: many

CDR3: CASTKGSGNTIYF
DNA: TGTGCCAGTACCAAAGGCTCTGGAAACACCATATATTTT
D: -
V: TRBV19
J: TRBJ1-3
size: few

CDR3: CASRETGFQETQYF
DNA: TGTGCCAGCAGAGAGACAGGGTTCCAAGAGACCCAGTACTTC
D: TRBD1
V: TRBV6-2/TRBV6-3
J: TRBJ2-5
size: many

CDR3: CASTGGAEQWQYF
DNA: TGTGCTAGCACAGGGGGCGCCGAACAATGGCAGTACTTC
D: TRBD1
V: TRBV12-5
J: TRBJ2-7
size: -

CDR3: CAGEGYQETQYF
DNA: TGTGCCGGCGAGGGGTACCAAGAGACCCAGTACTTC
D: -
V: TRBV11-1
J: TRBJ2-5
size: -

CDR3: CASAPRGATSYEQYF
DNA: TGCGCCAGCGCCCCTAGAGGGGCGACCTCCTACGAGCAGTACTTC
D: -
V: TRBV5-1
J: TRBJ2-7
size: many

CDR3: CASSEFLREQYF
DNA: TGTGCCAGCAGTGAATTTTTGCGGGAGCAGTACTTC
D: -
V: TRBV2
J: TRBJ2-7
size: many

CDR3: CASSFPSSQETQYF
DNA: TGTGCCAGCAGCTTCCCGTCCAGCCAAGAGACCCAGTACTTC
D: -
V: TRBV11-2
J: TRBJ2-5
size: -

CDR3: CASSHRGSSGNTIYF
DNA: TGTGCCAGCAGCCACAGGGGGAGTTCTGGAAACACCATATATTTT
D: TRBD1
V: TRBV14
J: TRBJ1-3
size: few

CDR3: CASSPSKEQYF
DNA: TGTGCCAGCAGTCCCTCAAAAGAGCAGTACTTC
D: -
V: TRBV6-1
J: TRBJ2-7
size: -

CDR3: CASSFVRSGELFF
DNA: TGTGCCAGCAGCTTTGTGAGGTCCGGGGAGCTGTTTTTT
D: -
V: TRBV7-2
J: TRBJ2-2
size: few

CDR3: CSARDRNSQETQYF
DNA: TGCAGTGCTAGAGATAGGAACTCTCAAGAGACCCAGTACTTC
D: -
V: TRBV20-1
J: TRBJ2-5
size: many

CDR3: CASIGFGSYEQYF
DNA: TGTGCCAGCATTGGCTTTGGCTCCTACGAGCAGTACTTC
D: -
V: TRBV6-1
J: TRBJ2-7
size: once

CDR3: CATSDSRGSYEQYF
DNA: TGTGCCACCAGTGATTCCCGCGGGTCCTACGAGCAGTACTTC
D: -
V: TRBV24-1
J: TRBJ2-7
size: -

CDR3: CASGIGTGRETQYF
DNA: TGTGCTAGTGGTATCGGGACAGGGAGGGAGACCCAGTACTTC
D: TRBD1
V: TRBV12-5
J: TRBJ2-5
size: -

CDR3: CSAPSGGRTEAFF
DNA: TGCAGCGCCCCCTCGGGAGGTCGAACTGAAGCTTTCTTT
D: -
V: TRBV29-1
J: TRBJ1-1
size: many

CDR3: CASSESGAYEQYF
DNA: TGTGCCAGCAGTGAAAGTGGGGCCTACGAGCAGTACTTC
D: -
V: TRBV2
J: TRBJ2-7
size: many

CDR3: CASSLQGGGYSNQPQHF
DNA: TGTGCCAGCAGTCTACAGGGGGGCGGGTATAGCAATCAGCCCCAGCATTTT
D: TRBD1
V: TRBV6-5
J: TRBJ1-5
size: many

CDR3: CASRSTGGVPSGYTF
DNA: TGTGCCAGCAGATCGACAGGGGGCGTTCCTTCTGGCTACACCTTC
D: TRBD1
V: TRBV6-5
J: TRBJ1-2
size: many

CDR3: CACADPSGRVNRGYEQYF
DNA: TGTGCCTGCGCCGACCCTAGCGGGAGGGTCAATCGGGGTTACGAGCAGTACTTC
D: TRBD2
V: TRBV28
J: TRBJ2-7
size: many

CDR3: CASKVGVDTEAFF
DNA: TGTGCCAGCAAAGTGGGGGTGGACACTGAAGCTTTCTTT
D: -
V: TRBV2
J: TRBJ1-1
size: many

CDR3: CASSIQTNYGYTF
DNA: TGTGCCAGTAGTATACAGACAAACTATGGCTACACCTTC
D: -
V: TRBV19
J: TRBJ1-2
size: many

CDR3: CASGLVRSNYGYTF
DNA: TGTGCTAGTGGTTTGGTACGATCTAACTATGGCTACACCTTC
D: -
V: TRBV12-5
J: TRBJ1-2
size: many

CDR3: CASNKWGGQETQYF
DNA: TGTGCCAGTAATAAGTGGGGCGGGCAAGAGACCCAGTACTTC
D: -
V: TRBV6-1
J: TRBJ2-5
size: many

CDR3: CSARDPDRAAEAFF
DNA: TGCAGTGCTAGAGACCCAGACAGGGCCGCTGAAGCTTTCTTT
D: TRBD1
V: TRBV20-1
J: TRBJ1-1
size: many

CDR3: CASSLRRNWNTEAFF
DNA: TGTGCCAGCAGTTTAAGGCGAAACTGGAACACTGAAGCTTTCTTT
D: -
V: TRBV28
J: TRBJ1-1
size: many

CDR3: CASSPRTGGVNQPQHF
DNA: TGTGCCAGCAGTCCACGAACAGGGGGCGTTAATCAGCCCCAGCATTTT
D: TRBD1
V: TRBV12-3/TRBV12-4
J: TRBJ1-5
size: -

CDR3: CASTHPGQGGMETQYF
DNA: TGTGCCAGCACGCACCCGGGACAGGGAGGAATGGAGACCCAGTACTTC
D: TRBD1
V: TRBV28
J: TRBJ2-5
size: -

CDR3: CASSSRGGGTYEQYF
DNA: TGTGCCAGCAGTTCCCGTGGGGGAGGTACCTACGAGCAGTACTTC
D: -
V: TRBV27
J: TRBJ2-7
size: many

CDR3: CASSTPGTGRGEQYF
DNA: TGTGCCAGTAGTACCCCCGGGACAGGGCGAGGGGAGCAGTACTTC
D: TRBD1
V: TRBV19
J: TRBJ2-7
size: many

CDR3: CASSFAGERETQYF
DNA: TGTGCCAGCAGTTTCGCGGGAGAGCGAGAGACCCAGTACTTC
D: TRBD2
V: TRBV28
J: TRBJ2-5
size: many

CDR3: CASSTTQGAYGYTF
DNA: TGTGCCAGTAGTACCACCCAGGGGGCCTATGGCTACACCTTC
D: TRBD1
V: TRBV19
J: TRBJ1-2
size: many

CDR3: CSVGGQGSTGELFF
DNA: TGCAGCGTGGGGGGACAGGGAAGTACCGGGGAGCTGTTTTTT
D: TRBD1
V: TRBV29-1
J: TRBJ2-2
size: many